This TCR beta chain came from a study of blood T cell repertoires in COVID-19. Study at large: PBMCs, B-cell-depleted T cells, or T cells provided the cDNA or gDNA that made up the material.

The CDR3 is 17 amino acids. Germline lookup yields CDR1 MNHEY and CDR2 SMNVEV (reference sequence). V lost 0 bases to trimming and J lost 8 bases; unmatched junction nucleotides: 12. Recruitment covered 25 or so US areas and drew participants whose ages spanned about 18 to 90 years. Original processing notes: Amplification with reference gene primers provided the estimates of nucleated cell counts. Profiled with immunoSEQ multiplex PCR; TCRdb holds only in-frame clones, not every one. That table gives V, J and clone size, and the DNA gave D and trimming. The sample yields approximately 400,000 clones, 88% seen once.

The material sequenced was PBMCs or T cells enriched from blood (not recorded which). The TCR comes from a woman aged 18-30 years who had recovered from COVID-19. This sequence joins TRBV27 and TRBJ1-2; TRBD1 matches 10 bases. This chain's CDR3 is CASSLSSWGTGVEGYTF. In DNA form, the CDR3 reads TGTGCCAGCAGTTTATCGAGTTGGGGGACAGGGGTAGAAGGCTACACCTTC.